This TCR beta chain was identified in a study of neurological immune-mediated disorders. Study conclusions and caveats: Whereas HTLV-1-associated myelopathy showed the most TCR clonal expansion, multiple sclerosis showed the least, with levels below those of healthy controls. Across subjects, expanded clones had no CDR3 amino acid sequences in common, pointing to private repertoires in all groups.

Time point here: longitudinal time-point 3. Healthy control samples came from blood bank volunteers in Maryland, USA. The CDR3 runs 18 residues. In germline, CDR1 is MGHRA, CDR2 YSYEKL. Losses at the gene ends were 1 base for V and 4 bases for J; bases not matched to a gene: 14. TCRdb processed the 5' RACE reads anew with MiXCR; each CDR3 protein has one entry. The data hold approximately 45,000 distinct CDR3 sequences, with 13% observed a single time. In this sample, this clonotype turned up many times. As yet, its antigen is unknown. The chain links TRBV4-1 to TRBJ2-7, with 9 bases identical to TRBD2. This sequence was found in a man younger than 45 in good health. The specimen was PBMCs. DNA of the CDR3: TGCGCCAGCAGCCAAGCCTCTGGTTTAGCGGGAGTATTGTACGAGCAGTACTTC. This sequence encodes CASSQASGLAGVLYEQYF.